This T cell receptor beta chain was captured by sequencing in a study of preoperative IRX-2 immunotherapy in early breast cancer. Profiling relied on immunoSEQ multiplex PCR, and the TCRdb table lists in-frame clones only, not all of them. The data contain 39,000 or so clones, 60% to 85% of them seen just once; the ten biggest clones take up approximately 1.1%. The treatment: preoperative locoregional IRX-2 cytokine immunotherapy. This phase Ib study tested locoregional IRX-2 cytokine immunotherapy given before surgery. The CDR3 is 14 amino acids. CDR1 and CDR2 from the germline V gene are KGHSH and LQKENI. V gave up 2 bases and J gave up 5 bases, with 9 bases separating them.

The input for sequencing was tumor tissue, taken after IRX-2 immunotherapy. The gene calls are TRBV18 and TRBJ2-2; perhaps TRBD2 as D (6 bases). This TCR was recovered from a human donor with breast cancer. The CDR3 DNA sequence: TGTGCCAGCTCACCAAGACGGGAGACCGGGGAGCTGTTTTTT. Translation gives CASSPRRETGELFF.